A selection of T cell receptor beta chains follows, all from one sample in a study of blood T cell repertoires in COVID-19. Profiling relied on immunoSEQ multiplex PCR, and the TCRdb table lists in-frame clones only, not all of them. The sample includes some 48,000 clones, around 90% of them seen just once. Sequenced material: peripheral blood. The receptors derive from a man aged 45-65 years with active COVID-19. The CDR3 runs from the conserved cysteine through the conserved F or W. A D gene is named only where the DNA matches it firmly. Expanded clones get a size class; other rows say once, few or many, or leave the size out.

V	D	J	size	CDR3	DNA
TRBV9	TRBD1	TRBJ2-3	NA	CASSRQGSSTDTQYF	TGTGCCAGCAGCCGACAGGGGTCTAGCACAGATACGCAGTATTTT
TRBV6-5	NA	TRBJ2-2	NA	CASRSEGNTGELFF	TGTGCCAGCAGGAGCGAGGGGAACACCGGGGAGCTGTTTTTT
TRBV19	TRBD1	TRBJ1-2	NA	CASSPGQGGYGYTF	TGTGCCAGTAGTCCGGGACAGGGTGGCTATGGCTACACCTTC
TRBV9	NA	TRBJ1-6	NA	CASSEEGLTNSPLHF	TGTGCCAGCAGCGAAGAGGGTCTTACTAATTCACCCCTCCACTTT
TRBV27	TRBD1	TRBJ1-2	NA	CASRGDRVNHYGYTF	TGTGCCAGCAGGGGGGACAGGGTAAATCACTATGGCTACACCTTC
TRBV29-1	NA	TRBJ2-2	NA	CSVRPITGSSTGELFF	TGCAGCGTACGACCAATAACAGGGTCCAGCACCGGGGAGCTGTTTTTT
TRBV4-3	NA	TRBJ2-2	NA	CASSQEGHQNTGELFF	TGCGCCAGCAGCCAAGAGGGACATCAAAACACCGGGGAGCTGTTTTTT
TRBV5-1	TRBD1	TRBJ1-1	NA	CASSSSGTAQTLRTEAFF	TGCGCCAGCAGTTCCTCCGGGACAGCCCAAACTCTGCGCACTGAAGCTTTCTTT
TRBV4-3	NA	TRBJ2-7	NA	CASSQERGYEQYF	TGCGCCAGCAGCCAAGAAAGGGGATACGAGCAGTACTTC
TRBV5-6	TRBD1	TRBJ1-6	NA	CASSQGVGGSPLHF	TGTGCCAGCAGCCAGGGGGTAGGGGGATCACCCCTCCACTTT
TRBV7-8	TRBD2	TRBJ2-1	NA	CASSLGWLAGVYNEQFF	TGTGCCAGCAGCTTAGGCTGGTTAGCGGGGGTGTACAATGAGCAGTTCTTC
TRBV4-2	TRBD2	TRBJ2-5	NA	CASSQGPLGLAGGETQYF	TGTGCCAGCAGCCAAGGTCCACTAGGGCTAGCGGGGGGCGAGACCCAGTACTTC
TRBV5-1	NA	TRBJ2-3	NA	CASSWGVTVPSTDTQYF	TGCGCCAGCAGCTGGGGGGTGACAGTCCCTAGCACAGATACGCAGTATTTT
TRBV7-2	NA	TRBJ2-2	NA	CASSSVPEENGELFF	TGTGCCAGCAGTTCCGTACCGGAGGAAAACGGGGAGCTGTTTTTT
TRBV5-6	TRBD1	TRBJ1-1	NA	CASSPTGYTEAFF	TGTGCCAGCAGCCCGACAGGGTACACTGAAGCTTTCTTT
TRBV5-1	TRBD2	TRBJ2-1	NA	CASSWDGGALNEQFF	TGCGCCAGCAGCTGGGACGGGGGGGCTCTAAATGAGCAGTTCTTC
TRBV7-3	NA	TRBJ2-2	few	CASSLTGSWTGELFF	TGTGCCAGCAGCTTAACCGGGAGTTGGACCGGGGAGCTGTTTTTT
TRBV7-9	TRBD2	TRBJ2-1	NA	CASGTSGRAEGTSGGVNEQFF	TGTGCCAGCGGCACCTCCGGCCGGGCGGAAGGTACTAGCGGGGGGGTAAATGAGCAGTTCTTC
TRBV10-3	NA	TRBJ2-5	NA	CAISRSTELQETQYF	TGTGCCATCAGCCGAAGCACGGAGCTCCAAGAGACCCAGTACTTC
TRBV20-1	NA	TRBJ2-7	NA	CSASSRQPYEQYF	TGCAGTGCTAGTAGTCGACAGCCCTACGAGCAGTACTTC
TRBV5-8	TRBD1	TRBJ2-2	NA	CASKPPRGPVGELFF	TGTGCCAGCAAACCCCCCAGGGGGCCGGTCGGGGAGCTGTTTTTT
TRBV6-5	NA	TRBJ1-1	NA	CASSLTSSNTEAFF	TGTGCCAGCAGTTTGACAAGTTCGAACACTGAAGCTTTCTTT
TRBV29-1	TRBD2	TRBJ2-5	NA	CSVGGGETQYF	TGCAGCGTTGGCGGGGGAGAGACCCAGTACTTC
TRBV7-8	TRBD1	TRBJ1-2	few	CASSARDRQGYTF	TGTGCCAGCAGCGCGCGGGACAGGCAAGGCTACACCTTC
TRBV6-5	TRBD2	TRBJ2-1	NA	CASSTILASNEQFF	TGTGCCAGCAGTACAATACTAGCGAGCAATGAGCAGTTCTTC
TRBV14	NA	TRBJ1-4	NA	CASSSRPNEKLFF	TGTGCCAGCAGCTCTAGACCTAATGAAAAACTGTTTTTT
TRBV6-1	NA	TRBJ1-5	once	CASSELNVSNQPQHF	TGTGCCAGCAGTGAACTAAACGTTAGCAATCAGCCCCAGCATTTT
TRBV7-8	TRBD1	TRBJ1-2	NA	CASSSSLIGGGHGYTF	TGTGCCAGCAGCTCCAGCCTCATAGGGGGCGGACACGGCTACACCTTC
TRBV7-6	NA	TRBJ2-7	few	CASGPQGSTYEQYF	TGTGCCAGCGGTCCCCAGGGGTCCACCTACGAGCAGTACTTC
TRBV4-3	NA	TRBJ1-6	NA	CASSAGIYNSPLHF	TGCGCCAGCAGCGCCGGGATTTATAATTCACCCCTCCACTTT
TRBV5-1	TRBD1	TRBJ1-5	NA	CASSPGTGVNQPQHF	TGCGCCAGCAGCCCCGGGACAGGGGTCAATCAGCCCCAGCATTTT
TRBV11-2	NA	TRBJ2-1	NA	CASRPGTLYNEQFF	TGTGCCAGCAGACCTGGGACTTTATACAATGAGCAGTTCTTC
TRBV7-8	NA	TRBJ1-3	NA	CASSSPFADSGNTIYF	TGTGCCAGTAGCTCTCCTTTCGCGGACTCTGGAAACACCATATATTTT
TRBV29-1	NA	TRBJ2-2	NA	CSVVINTGELFF	TGCAGCGTTGTCATTAACACCGGGGAGCTGTTTTTT
TRBV5-4	TRBD1	TRBJ2-1	once	CASSFGTGNNEQFF	TGTGCCAGCAGCTTTGGGACAGGGAACAATGAGCAGTTCTTC
TRBV18	TRBD1	TRBJ1-5	medium-sized	CASSPGTETSNQPQHF	TGTGCCAGCTCACCGGGGACAGAAACTAGCAATCAGCCCCAGCATTTT
TRBV9	TRBD2	TRBJ2-3	NA	CASSLSSGIPPLTDTQYF	TGTGCCAGCAGCTTAAGTAGCGGGATACCCCCACTCACAGATACGCAGTATTTT
TRBV20-1	NA	TRBJ2-5	NA	CSASQTTEYF	TGCAGTGCTAGTCAGACGACTGAGTACTTC
TRBV28	TRBD1	TRBJ1-2	NA	CASRRSRTGANYGYTF	TGTGCCAGCAGACGATCGAGGACAGGGGCTAACTATGGCTACACCTTC
TRBV7-2	TRBD1	TRBJ2-5	NA	CASRRQGGVETQYF	TGTGCCAGCCGCAGACAGGGGGGAGTGGAGACCCAGTACTTC